Each of the 5 T cell receptor beta chains below was sequenced from the same sample in a study of regulatory T cells in long-lasting Graves disease. TCR beta libraries were built with iRepertoire HTBI primers and Arm-PCR of CDR3 regions. TCRdb analysed the multiplex PCR reads with MiXCR anew, one entry per CDR3 protein. The sample consists of over 350,000 distinct CDR3 sequences, under 25% of them appearing once. Time point indicated: persistent/refractory GD, antithyroid drugs over 5 years with positive TRAb. Extracted PBMC RNA gave rise to the TCR library. The sequenced sample was peripheral blood mononuclear cells (PBMCs), obtained when the disease was refractory, from a patient treated with antithyroid drugs. The receptors here all came from a female donor with Graves disease.

The table lists this clonotype with a few counts. The V call is TRBV19, the J call TRBJ1-1, with TRBD1 matching 7 bases. Per germline, CDR1 LNHDA and CDR2 SQIVND (reference sequence). The CDR3 loop spans 13 amino acids. The V and J ends lost 8 bases and 2 bases, in that order; junction bases with no gene match: 5. This chain's CDR3 is CASEQGFNTEAFF. The CDR3 DNA follows: TGTGCCAGTGAACAGGGGTTCAACACTGAAGCTTTCTTT.

Concerning this clonotype itself: A much larger clone lies a single base off, so this may be a read error. This rearrangement joins TRBV7-2 to TRBJ2-7; 8 bases agree with TRBD2. The germline gives CDR1 SGHTA, CDR2 FQGNSA. V was clipped by 3 bases and J by 5 bases; unmatched bases: 12. CDR3 length: 16 residues. This CDR3 reads CASSFSDGRVNNEQYF. CDR3 DNA sequence: TGTGCCAGCAGCTTTTCCGACGGGAGGGTCAACAACGAGCAGTACTTC.

The chain employs TRBV30 and TRBJ1-2; TRBD1 might be the D (5 bases). The CDR3 is made up of 13 amino acids. The germline V gene encodes CDR1 GTSNPN and CDR2 SVGIG (reference sequence). The V gene lost 1 base and the J gene lost 2 bases, with 8 bases spanning the gap. CDR3 amino acids: CAWSGQTNYGYTF. CDR3 bases: TGTGCCTGGAGTGGACAGACAAACTATGGCTACACCTTC.

The chain uses TRBV5-1 and TRBJ1-3; perhaps TRBD1 as D (5 bases). The germline V gene encodes CDR1 SGHRS and CDR2 YFSETQ. The CDR3 runs 15 residues. Trimming stripped 1 base from V and 1 base from J, with 9 bases between. The CDR3 sequence is CASSLSTGSGNTIYF. The CDR3 DNA is TGCGCCAGCAGCTTGTCCACAGGTTCTGGAAACACCATATATTTT.

This clonotype was recorded a few times. The V call is TRBV10-3, the J call TRBJ1-2; 7 positions match TRBD1. The CDR3 loop spans 14 amino acids. The trim removed 6 bases at V and 6 bases at J, leaving 10 bases unmatched. Germline V lookup: CDR1 ENHRY, CDR2 SYGVKD. CDR3 loop: CAISGQAGRDGYTF. CDR3 DNA: TGTGCCATCAGCGGACAGGCCGGGAGGGATGGCTACACCTTC.